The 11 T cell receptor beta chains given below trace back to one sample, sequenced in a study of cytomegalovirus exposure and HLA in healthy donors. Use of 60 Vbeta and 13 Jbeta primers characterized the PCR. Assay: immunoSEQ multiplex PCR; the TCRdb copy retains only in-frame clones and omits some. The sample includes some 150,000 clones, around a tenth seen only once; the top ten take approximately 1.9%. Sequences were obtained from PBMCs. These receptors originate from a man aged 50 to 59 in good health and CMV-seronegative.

This CDR3 reads CASFWTGDQDTQYF. In DNA form, the CDR3 reads TGTGCCAGCTTTTGGACAGGTGATCAAGATACGCAGTATTTT. The V call is TRBV7-9, the J call TRBJ2-3, with 7 bases matching TRBD1. The CDR3 covers 14 residues. The germline gives CDR1 SEHNR, CDR2 FQNEAQ (reference sequence). V gave up 8 bases and J gave up 5 bases; unmatched junction bases: 10.

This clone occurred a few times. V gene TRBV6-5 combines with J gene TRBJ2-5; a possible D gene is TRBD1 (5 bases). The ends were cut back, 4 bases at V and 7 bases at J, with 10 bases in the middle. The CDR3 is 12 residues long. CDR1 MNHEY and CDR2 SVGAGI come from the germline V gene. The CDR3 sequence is CASSSTQGTQYF. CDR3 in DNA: TGTGCCAGCAGTTCTACTCAGGGGACCCAGTACTTC.

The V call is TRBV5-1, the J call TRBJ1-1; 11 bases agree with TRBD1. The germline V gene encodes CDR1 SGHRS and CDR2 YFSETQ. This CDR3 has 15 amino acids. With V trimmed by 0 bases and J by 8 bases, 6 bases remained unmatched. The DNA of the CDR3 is TGCGCCAGCAGCTTGGAGGGACAGGGGGAATCAGAAGCTTTCTTT. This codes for CASSLEGQGESEAFF.

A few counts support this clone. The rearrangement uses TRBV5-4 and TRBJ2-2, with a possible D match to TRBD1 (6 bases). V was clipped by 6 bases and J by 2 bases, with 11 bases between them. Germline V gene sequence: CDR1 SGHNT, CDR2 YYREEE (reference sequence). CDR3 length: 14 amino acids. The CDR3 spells CASTNRANTGELFF. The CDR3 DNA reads TGTGCCAGCACCAACAGGGCCAACACCGGGGAGCTGTTTTTT.

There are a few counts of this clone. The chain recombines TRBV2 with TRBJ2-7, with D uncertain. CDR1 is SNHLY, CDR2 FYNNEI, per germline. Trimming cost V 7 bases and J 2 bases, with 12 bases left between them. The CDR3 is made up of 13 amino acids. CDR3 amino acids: CASTMLGPYEQYF. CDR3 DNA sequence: TGTGCCAGCACCATGCTAGGCCCCTACGAGCAGTACTTC.

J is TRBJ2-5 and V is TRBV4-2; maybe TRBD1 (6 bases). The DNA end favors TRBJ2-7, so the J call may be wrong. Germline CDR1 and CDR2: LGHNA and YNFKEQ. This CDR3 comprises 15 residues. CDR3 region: CASRRGQGSPYEQYF. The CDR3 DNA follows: TGTGCCAGCAGACGCGGTCAGGGGAGCCCCTACGAGCAGTACTTC.

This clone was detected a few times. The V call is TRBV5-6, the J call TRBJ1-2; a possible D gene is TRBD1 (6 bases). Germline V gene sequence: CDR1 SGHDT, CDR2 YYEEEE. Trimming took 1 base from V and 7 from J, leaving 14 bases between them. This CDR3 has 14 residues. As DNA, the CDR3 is TGTGCCAGCAGCTTGTGGGACATAGAGGGTGGCTACACCTTC. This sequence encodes CASSLWDIEGGYTF. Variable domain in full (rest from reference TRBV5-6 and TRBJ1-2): DAGVTQSPTHLIKTRGQQVTLRCSPKSGHDTVSWYQQALGQGPQFIFQYYEEEERQRGNFPDRFSGHQFPNYSSELNVNALLLGDSALYLCASSLWDIEGGYTFGSGTRLTVV.

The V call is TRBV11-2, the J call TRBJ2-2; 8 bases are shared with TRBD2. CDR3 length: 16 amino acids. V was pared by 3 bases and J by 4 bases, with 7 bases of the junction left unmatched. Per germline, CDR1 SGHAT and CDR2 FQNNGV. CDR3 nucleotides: TGTGCCAGCAGCTTTTCGTCGGGAGGGGGCACCGGGGAGCTGTTTTTT. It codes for CASSFSSGGGTGELFF. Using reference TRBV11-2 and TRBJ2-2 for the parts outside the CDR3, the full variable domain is EAGVAQSPRYKIIEKRQSVAFWCNPISGHATLYWYQQILGQGPKLLIQFQNNGVVDDSQLPKDRFSAERLKGVDSTLKIQPAKLEDSAVYLCASSFSSGGGTGELFFGEGSRLTVL.

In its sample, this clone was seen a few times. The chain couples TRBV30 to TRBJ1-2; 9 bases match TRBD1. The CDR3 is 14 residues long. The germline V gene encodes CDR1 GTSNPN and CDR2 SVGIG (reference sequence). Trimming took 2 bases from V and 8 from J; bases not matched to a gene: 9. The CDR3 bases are TGTGCCTGGAGTCGAGGGACAGGGCCCAGGGGCTACACCTTC. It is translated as CAWSRGTGPRGYTF.

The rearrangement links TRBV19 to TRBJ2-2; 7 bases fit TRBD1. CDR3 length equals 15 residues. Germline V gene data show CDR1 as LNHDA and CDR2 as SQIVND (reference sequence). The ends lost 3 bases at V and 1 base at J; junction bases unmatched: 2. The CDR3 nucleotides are TGTGCCAGTAGTATGACAGGGATGAACACCGGGGAGCTGTTTTTT. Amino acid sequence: CASSMTGMNTGELFF.

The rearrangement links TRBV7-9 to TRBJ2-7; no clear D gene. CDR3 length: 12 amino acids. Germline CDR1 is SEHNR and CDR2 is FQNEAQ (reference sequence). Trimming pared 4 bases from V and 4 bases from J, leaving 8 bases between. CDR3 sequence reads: CASSYDSYEQYF. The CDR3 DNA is TGTGCCAGCAGCTATGACTCTTACGAGCAGTACTTC. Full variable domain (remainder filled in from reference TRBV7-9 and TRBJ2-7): DTGVSQNPRHKITKRGQNVTFRCDPISEHNRLYWYRQTLGQGPEFLTYFQNEAQLEKSRLLSDRFSAERPKGSFSTLEIQRTEQGDSAMYLCASSYDSYEQYFGPGTRLTVT.